This T cell receptor (beta chain) is from a study of blood T cell repertoires in COVID-19. Study details: Samples taken during acute and convalescent COVID-19 were collected in the United States, Italy and Spain.

Deletions cut 0 bases from V and 4 bases from J, with 12 bases between. Germline lookup yields CDR1 LNHDA and CDR2 SQIVND (reference sequence). The CDR3 runs to 15 residues. Repertoires were generated with immunoSEQ multiplex PCR, while TCRdb's copy carries only in-frame clones and drops some. The sample carries about 120,000 clones, over 75% recorded once. This clonotype was obtained from a woman older than 75 with acute or convalescent COVID-19. Material for sequencing was peripheral blood. The chain recombines TRBV19 with TRBJ1-1, with a tentative D call TRBD1 (5 bases). The CDR3 is CASSIDNRRSTEAFF. The CDR3 region has the DNA TGTGCCAGTAGTATAGATAACAGGCGGAGCACTGAAGCTTTCTTT.